The clone carrying this T cell receptor beta chain was recorded many times. Its antigen is still unknown. The source of the sample is a study of T-cell reconstitution after alpha-beta-depleted transplantation in children. Study-level results: Diversity of TCRbeta at day 60 was high in some patients, arising from surviving recipient T cells and thymic progenitors. T cells produced anew were the main source of T-cell counts and diversity one year after transplant. In patients about two months after transplant, alpha-beta T cells reportedly arose from several hundred expanded graft clones.

The TCRbeta library incorporated unique molecular identifiers. From the PCR reads, TCRdb called clonotypes with MiXCR, one entry per CDR3 protein. This table has about 260,000 distinct CDR3 sequences, roughly 8.2% appearing once. From germline, CDR1 is KGHSH and CDR2 LQKENI. The V end was cut by 5 bases, the J end by 5 bases, with 10 bases between. The CDR3 runs 13 residues. The clonotype comes from a male patient between 5 and 17 years old who had a stem cell transplant for acute lymphoblastic leukemia, so the T cells may come from the graft donor. Sample: PBMCs, mostly from graft donor cells, taken 180 days after TCRalphabeta/CD19-depleted stem cell transplant. The chain uses TRBV18 and TRBJ2-1; no clear D. CDR3 bases: TGTGCCAGCTCAATGATGGGCCACAATGAGCAGTTCTTC. Protein sequence: CASSMMGHNEQFF.